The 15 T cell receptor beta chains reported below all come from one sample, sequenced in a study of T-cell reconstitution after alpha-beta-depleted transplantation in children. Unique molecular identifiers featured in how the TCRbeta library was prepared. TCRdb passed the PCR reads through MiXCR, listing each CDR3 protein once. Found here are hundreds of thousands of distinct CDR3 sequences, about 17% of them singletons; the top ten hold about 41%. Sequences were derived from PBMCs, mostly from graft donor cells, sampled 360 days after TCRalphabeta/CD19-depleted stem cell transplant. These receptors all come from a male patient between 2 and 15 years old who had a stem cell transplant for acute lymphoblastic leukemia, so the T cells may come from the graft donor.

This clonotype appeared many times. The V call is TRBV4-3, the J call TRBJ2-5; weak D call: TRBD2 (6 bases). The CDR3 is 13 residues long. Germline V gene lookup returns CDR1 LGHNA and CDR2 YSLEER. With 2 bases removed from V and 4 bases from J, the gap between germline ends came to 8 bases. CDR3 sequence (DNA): TGCGCCAGCAGCCAACGGGGAGGAGAGACCCAGTACTTC. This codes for CASSQRGGETQYF.

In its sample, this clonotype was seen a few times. The CDR3, as DNA: TGCGCCAGCAGCTTCGAAACAGGGTCCAAAAACATTCAGTACTTC. Amino acids: CASSFETGSKNIQYF. The gene calls are TRBV5-1 and TRBJ2-4, with D possibly being TRBD1 (6 bases). The CDR3 length is 15 residues. V was pared by 2 bases and J by 2 bases, with 11 bases between. Germline CDR1 SGHRS, CDR2 YFSETQ.

Here the CDR3 reads CASNRRLAGYNEQFF. The CDR3 coding sequence is TGTGCCAGCAATAGACGACTAGCGGGGTACAATGAGCAGTTCTTC. This sequence joins TRBV27 and TRBJ2-1, with 11 positions matching TRBD2. The V gene end was trimmed by 7 bases and the J gene end by 4 bases; junction bases not matched to a gene: 6. The CDR3 extends over 15 amino acids. The germline gives CDR1 MNHEY, CDR2 SMNVEV (reference sequence).

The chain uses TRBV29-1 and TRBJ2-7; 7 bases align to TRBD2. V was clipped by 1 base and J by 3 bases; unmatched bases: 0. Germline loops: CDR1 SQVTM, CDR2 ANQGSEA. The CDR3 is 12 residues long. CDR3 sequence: CSVEGGGYEQYF. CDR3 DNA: TGCAGCGTTGAAGGGGGGGGCTACGAGCAGTACTTC.

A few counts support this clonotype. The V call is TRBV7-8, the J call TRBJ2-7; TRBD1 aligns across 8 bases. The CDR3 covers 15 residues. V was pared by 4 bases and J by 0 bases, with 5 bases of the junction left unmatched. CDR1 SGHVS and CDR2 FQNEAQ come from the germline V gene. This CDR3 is CASSSGQVSSYEQYF. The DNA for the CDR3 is TGTGCCAGCAGCTCGGGACAGGTGAGCTCCTACGAGCAGTACTTC.

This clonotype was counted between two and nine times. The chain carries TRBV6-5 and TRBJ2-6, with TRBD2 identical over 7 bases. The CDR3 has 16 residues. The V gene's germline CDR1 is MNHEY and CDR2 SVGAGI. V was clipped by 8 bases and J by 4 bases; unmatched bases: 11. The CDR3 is CASQTLGGVGANVLTF. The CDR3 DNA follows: TGTGCCAGCCAAACCCTGGGAGGGGTAGGGGCCAACGTCCTGACTTTC.

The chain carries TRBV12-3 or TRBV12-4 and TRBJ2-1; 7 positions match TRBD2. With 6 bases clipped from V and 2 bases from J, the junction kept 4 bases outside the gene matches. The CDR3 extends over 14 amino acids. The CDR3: CASSPSGTYNEQFF. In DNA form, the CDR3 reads TGTGCCAGCAGCCCTAGCGGAACCTACAATGAGCAGTTCTTC.

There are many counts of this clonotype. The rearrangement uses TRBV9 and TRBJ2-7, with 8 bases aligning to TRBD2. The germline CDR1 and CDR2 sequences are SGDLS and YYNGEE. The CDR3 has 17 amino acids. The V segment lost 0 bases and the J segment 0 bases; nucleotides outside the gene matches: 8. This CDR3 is CASSVGPPGTSSYEQYF. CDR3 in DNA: TGTGCCAGCAGCGTAGGCCCCCCGGGGACTAGCTCCTACGAGCAGTACTTC.

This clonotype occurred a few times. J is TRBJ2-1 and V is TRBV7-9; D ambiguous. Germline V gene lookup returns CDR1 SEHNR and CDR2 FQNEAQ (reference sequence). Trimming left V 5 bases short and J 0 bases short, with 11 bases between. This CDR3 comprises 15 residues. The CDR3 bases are TGTGCCAGCAGCCCGACCATGAGCTCCTACAATGAGCAGTTCTTC. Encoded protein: CASSPTMSSYNEQFF.

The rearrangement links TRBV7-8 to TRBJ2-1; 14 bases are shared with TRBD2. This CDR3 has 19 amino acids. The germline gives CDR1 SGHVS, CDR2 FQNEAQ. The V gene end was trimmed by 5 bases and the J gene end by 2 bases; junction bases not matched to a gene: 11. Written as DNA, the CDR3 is TGTGCCAGCAGCACCCGACTAGCGGGAGGGCCGAACGCCTACAATGAGCAGTTCTTC. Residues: CASSTRLAGGPNAYNEQFF.

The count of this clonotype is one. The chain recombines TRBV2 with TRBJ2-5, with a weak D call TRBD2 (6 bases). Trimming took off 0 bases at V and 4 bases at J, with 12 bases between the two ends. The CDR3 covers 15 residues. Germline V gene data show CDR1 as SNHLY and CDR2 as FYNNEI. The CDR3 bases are TGTGCCAGCAGTGAAGCGCGAGGAGGGGTAGAGACCCAGTACTTC. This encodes CASSEARGGVETQYF.

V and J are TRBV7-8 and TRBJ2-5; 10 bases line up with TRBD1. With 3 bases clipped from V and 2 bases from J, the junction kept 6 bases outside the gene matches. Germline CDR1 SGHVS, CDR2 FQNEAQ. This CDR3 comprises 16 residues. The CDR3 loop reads CASSFGTGAGQETQYF. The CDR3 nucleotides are TGTGCCAGCAGCTTTGGGACAGGGGCGGGACAAGAGACCCAGTACTTC.

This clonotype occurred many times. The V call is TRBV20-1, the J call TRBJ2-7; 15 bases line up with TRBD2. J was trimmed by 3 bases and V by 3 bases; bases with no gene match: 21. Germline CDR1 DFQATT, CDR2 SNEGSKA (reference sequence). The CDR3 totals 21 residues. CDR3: CSASNLWARTSGREKVYEQYF. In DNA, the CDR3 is TGCAGTGCTAGTAATCTCTGGGCGAGGACTAGCGGGAGGGAAAAAGTCTACGAGCAGTACTTC.

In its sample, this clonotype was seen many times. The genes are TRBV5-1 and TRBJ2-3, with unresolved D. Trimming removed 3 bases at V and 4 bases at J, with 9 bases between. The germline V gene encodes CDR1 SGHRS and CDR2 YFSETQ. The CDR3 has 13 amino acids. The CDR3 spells CASSSPPADTQYF. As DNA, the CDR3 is TGCGCCAGCAGCTCACCCCCGGCAGATACGCAGTATTTT.

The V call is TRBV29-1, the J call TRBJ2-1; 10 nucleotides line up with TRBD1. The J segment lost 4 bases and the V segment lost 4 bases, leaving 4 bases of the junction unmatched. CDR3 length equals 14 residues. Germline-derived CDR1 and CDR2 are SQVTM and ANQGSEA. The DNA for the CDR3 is TGCAGCGTTGGGGGGGACAGGGGTTACAATGAGCAGTTCTTC. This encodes CSVGGDRGYNEQFF.